This T cell receptor (beta chain) was captured by sequencing in a study of cytomegalovirus exposure and HLA in healthy donors. Study at large: An earlier analysis identified 117 million unique TCR beta sequences in 150 million to 200 million T cells.

Comment on this clone: Its target is not known.

Findings and caveats of the study: As a later analysis showed, a missense DCLRE1C variant was linked to trimming of TCR beta V- and J-genes. More than 15,000 TCR beta sequences were associated with HLA alleles at 0.05 false discovery rate in a later analysis.

This PCR relied on a set of 60 Vbeta primers and 13 Jbeta primers. Assay used: immunoSEQ multiplex PCR; TCRdb lists only in-frame clones, some missing. The top ten clones hold 0.51% of a sample with 120,000 to 150,000 clones, around 90% of them seen once. The donors were healthy bone marrow donors. The CDR3 has 14 amino acids. Trimming took off 0 bases at V and 1 base at J, with 7 bases between the two ends. Germline V gene sequence: CDR1 SGHRS, CDR2 YFSETQ. The TCR sequence derives from a woman aged 40 to 50 in good health and CMV-seronegative. The genes are TRBV5-1 and TRBJ2-5, with D unclear. The specimen sequenced was PBMCs. The CDR3 coding sequence is TGCGCCAGCAGCTTGGACAGAATCCAAGAGACCCAGTACTTC. It yields the protein CASSLDRIQETQYF.